A single sample gave rise to the 7 T cell receptor beta chains below, sequenced in a study of breast tumors, draining lymph nodes, adjacent tissues. The lymph nodes were axillary draining lymph nodes from breast cancer patients. TCRdb reanalysed the multiplex PCR reads using MiXCR and keeps one entry per CDR3 protein. The sample includes approximately 230,000 distinct CDR3 sequences, around 34% of them seen just once. The sample comprised axillary lymph node tissue. These receptors originate from a female donor with breast cancer. Some clones in this sample may be carry-over from other donors' samples.

This chain uses TRBV5-1 with TRBJ1-2; 9 positions match TRBD1. The J segment lost 5 bases and the V segment lost 6 bases, leaving 5 bases of the junction unmatched. Germline values: CDR1 SGHRS, CDR2 YFSETQ. This CDR3 is built from 13 residues. The DNA of the CDR3 is TGCGCCAGCATGATGGACAGGGGATATGGCTACACCTTC. Residues: CASMMDRGYGYTF. The full variable domain, completed using reference TRBV5-1 and TRBJ1-2, is KAGVTQTPRYLIKTRGQQVTLSCSPISGHRSVSWYQQTPGQGLQFLFEYFSETQRNKGNFPGRFSGRQFSNSRSEMNVSTLELGDSALYLCASMMDRGYGYTFGSGTRLTVV.

The sample holds many counts of this clonotype. Relative to the germline gene, one junction end is altered; a read error may explain this. The gene calls are TRBV5-1 and TRBJ2-1; TRBD1 matches 11 bases. Germline V gene sequence: CDR1 SGHRS, CDR2 YFSETQ. The CDR3 spans 14 residues. The CDR3, as DNA: TGCGCTAGCAGCGCCGGGACAGGGGGCAATGAGCAGTTCTTC. Translation: CASSAGTGGNEQFF.

V and J are TRBV5-1 and TRBJ2-5; D gene ambiguous. V lost 0 bases and J lost 1, with 4 bases in between. The CDR3 runs 13 residues. Germline-derived CDR1 and CDR2 are SGHRS and YFSETQ. The CDR3 nucleotides are TGCGCCAGCAGCTTGGTCACCCAAGAGACCCAGTACTTC. Protein product: CASSLVTQETQYF.

This clonotype was recorded many times. V and J are TRBV11-2 and TRBJ2-1; 10 bases fit TRBD2. The length of the CDR3 is 15 residues. The V gene's germline CDR1 is SGHAT and CDR2 FQNNGV. V was pared by 2 bases and J by 7 bases, with 5 bases of the junction left unmatched. CDR3 nucleotides: TGTGCCAGCAGCTTAAAGCGGGGGGGCATGAATGAGCAGTTCTTC. Its translation is CASSLKRGGMNEQFF.

The CDR3 sequence is CATSSIKLSGAGGELFF. As DNA, the CDR3 is TGTGCCACCAGCTCAATAAAACTTTCAGGGGCGGGCGGGGAGCTGTTTTTT. This sequence joins TRBV24-1 and TRBJ2-2, with D tentatively TRBD1 (6 bases). Germline lookup yields CDR1 KGHDR and CDR2 SFDVKD. Trimming cost V 7 bases and J 7 bases, with 24 bases left between them. The CDR3 is 17 residues long.

The gene calls are TRBV7-2 and TRBJ1-2; 12 nucleotides line up with TRBD1. The junction had 4 bases not matched to a gene; V was cut back by 0 bases and J by 5 bases. CDR1 SGHTA and CDR2 FQGNSA come from the germline V gene. The CDR3 spans 16 residues. The CDR3 DNA reads TGTGCCAGCAGCTTAGCCGGGACAGGGGGCGGGTATGGCTACACCTTC. Its protein product is CASSLAGTGGGYGYTF. The full variable domain, in which reference TRBV7-2 and TRBJ1-2 provide the parts outside the CDR3, is GAGVSQSPSNKVTEKGKDVELRCDPISGHTALYWYRQSLGQGLEFLIYFQGNSAPDKSGLPSDRFSAERTGGSVSTLTIQRTQQEDSAVYLCASSLAGTGGGYGYTFGSGTRLTVV.

This clonotype showed up many times. The genes are TRBV11-2 and TRBJ2-7, with TRBD1 identical over 7 bases. V lost 7 bases, J lost 0 bases, and 3 bases stayed unmatched. The CDR3 has 13 amino acids. The germline V gene encodes CDR1 SGHAT and CDR2 FQNNGV. DNA of the CDR3: TGTGCCAGCACAAGGGGGCTCTCCTACGAGCAGTACTTC. This translates into CASTRGLSYEQYF.